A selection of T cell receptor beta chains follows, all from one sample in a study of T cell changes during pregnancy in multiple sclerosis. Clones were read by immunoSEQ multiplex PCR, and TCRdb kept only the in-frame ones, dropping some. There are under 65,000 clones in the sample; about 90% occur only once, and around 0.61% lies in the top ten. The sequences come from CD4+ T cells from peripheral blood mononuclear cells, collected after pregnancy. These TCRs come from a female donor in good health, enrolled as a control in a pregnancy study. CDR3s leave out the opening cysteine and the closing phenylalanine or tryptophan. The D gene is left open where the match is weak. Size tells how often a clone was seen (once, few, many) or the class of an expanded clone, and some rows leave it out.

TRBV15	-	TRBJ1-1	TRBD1	ATSTQGAWEAEAF
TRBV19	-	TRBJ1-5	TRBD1	ASSISGQNSNQPQH
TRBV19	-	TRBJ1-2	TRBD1	ASGRQGTYGYT
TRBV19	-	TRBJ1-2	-	ASSSGANYGYT
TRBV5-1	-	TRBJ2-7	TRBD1	ASSPGTASYEQY
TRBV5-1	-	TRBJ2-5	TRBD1	ACTYRDRGQGTPTGTQY
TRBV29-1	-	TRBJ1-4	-	SVARGGSNEKLF
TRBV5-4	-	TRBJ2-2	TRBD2	ASSPVLAGGAGELF
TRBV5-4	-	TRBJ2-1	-	ASSFSTRLNNEQF
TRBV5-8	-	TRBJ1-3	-	ASGTGVSGNTIY
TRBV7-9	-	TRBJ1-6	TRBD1	ASSLDGTDNNSPLH
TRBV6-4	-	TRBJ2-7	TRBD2	ASSGRGGSGGLEHYEQY
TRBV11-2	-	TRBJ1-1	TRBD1	ASSGQQGGRTEAF
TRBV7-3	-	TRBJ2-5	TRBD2	ASSSGLAVGFETQY
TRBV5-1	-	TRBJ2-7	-	ASSLEQEGEQY
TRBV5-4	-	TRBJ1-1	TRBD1	ASSQQGKNTEAF
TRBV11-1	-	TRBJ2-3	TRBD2	ASSPRLAGVTDTQY
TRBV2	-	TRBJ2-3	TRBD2	ASSFSGTSGTSTDTQY
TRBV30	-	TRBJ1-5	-	AWSLRNGQINQPQH
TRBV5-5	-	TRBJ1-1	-	ASSLGIGQYTEAF
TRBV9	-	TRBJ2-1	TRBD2	ASSVASSGGLFEQF
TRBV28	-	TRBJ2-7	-	ASSSGSPYEQY
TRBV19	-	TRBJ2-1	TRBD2	ASSGVAGRDEQF
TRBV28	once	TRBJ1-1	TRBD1	ASTTTRTGPVNTEAF
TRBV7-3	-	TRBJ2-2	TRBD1	ASSQGQGSGELF
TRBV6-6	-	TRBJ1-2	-	ASSPGLAYGYT
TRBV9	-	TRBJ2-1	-	ASSVSYNEQF
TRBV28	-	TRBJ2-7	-	ASSLTAGEQY
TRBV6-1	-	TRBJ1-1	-	ASRIRGDYTEAF
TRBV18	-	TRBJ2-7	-	ASSRGWGGGYEQY
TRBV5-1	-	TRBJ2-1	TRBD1	ASSSDRGSYNEQF
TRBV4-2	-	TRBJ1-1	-	ASSQDPQGGEAF
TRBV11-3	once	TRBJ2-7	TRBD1	ASSLGDRERDEQY
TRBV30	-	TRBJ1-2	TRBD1	AWSGKDRANYGYT
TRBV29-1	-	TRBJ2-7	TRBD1	SVEKGQGVEQY
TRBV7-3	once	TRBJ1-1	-	ASSPGGRNRVTEAF
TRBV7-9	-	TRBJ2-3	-	ASSLRVADTQY
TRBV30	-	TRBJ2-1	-	AWSPRRDNEQF
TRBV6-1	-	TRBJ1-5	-	ASSEVMTASNQPQH